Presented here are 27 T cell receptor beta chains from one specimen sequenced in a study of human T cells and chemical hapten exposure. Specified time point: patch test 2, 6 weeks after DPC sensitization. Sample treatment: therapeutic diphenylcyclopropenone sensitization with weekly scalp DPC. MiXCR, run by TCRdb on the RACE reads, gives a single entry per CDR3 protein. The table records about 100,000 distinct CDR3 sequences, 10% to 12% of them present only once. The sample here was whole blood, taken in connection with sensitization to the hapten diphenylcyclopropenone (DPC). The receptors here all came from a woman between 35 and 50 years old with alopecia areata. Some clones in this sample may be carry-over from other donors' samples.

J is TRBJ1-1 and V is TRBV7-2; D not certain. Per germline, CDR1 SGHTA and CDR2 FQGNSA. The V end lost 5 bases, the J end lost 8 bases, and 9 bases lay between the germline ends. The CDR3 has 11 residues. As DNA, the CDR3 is TGTGCCAGCAGCCGCGACGGCGAAGCTTTCTTT. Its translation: CASSRDGEAFF.

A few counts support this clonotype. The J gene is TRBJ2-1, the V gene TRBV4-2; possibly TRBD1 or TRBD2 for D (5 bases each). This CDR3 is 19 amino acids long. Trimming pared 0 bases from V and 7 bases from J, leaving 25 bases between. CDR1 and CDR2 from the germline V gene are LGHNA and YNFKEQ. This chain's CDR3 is CASSQELWDPRQLDNEQFF. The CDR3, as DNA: TGTGCCAGCAGCCAAGAGCTCTGGGACCCTCGCCAGCTGGATAATGAGCAGTTCTTC.

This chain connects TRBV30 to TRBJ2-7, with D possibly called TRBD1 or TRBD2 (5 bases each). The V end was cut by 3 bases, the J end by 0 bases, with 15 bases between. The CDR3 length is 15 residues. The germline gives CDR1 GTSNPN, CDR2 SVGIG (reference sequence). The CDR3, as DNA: TGTGCCTGGAGACCCACGGGACCGAGCTCCTACGAGCAGTACTTC. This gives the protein CAWRPTGPSSYEQYF.

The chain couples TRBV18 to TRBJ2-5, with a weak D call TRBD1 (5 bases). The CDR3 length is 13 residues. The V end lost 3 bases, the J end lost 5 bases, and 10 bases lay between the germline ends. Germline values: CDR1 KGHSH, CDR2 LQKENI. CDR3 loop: CASSPPAGETQYF. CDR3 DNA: TGTGCCAGCTCACCTCCCGCAGGGGAGACCCAGTACTTC. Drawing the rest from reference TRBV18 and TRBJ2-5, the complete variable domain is NAGVMQNPRHLVRRRGQEARLRCSPMKGHSHVYWYRQLPEEGLKFMVYLQKENIIDESGMPKERFSAEFPKEGPSILRIQQVVRGDSAAYFCASSPPAGETQYFGPGTRLLVL.

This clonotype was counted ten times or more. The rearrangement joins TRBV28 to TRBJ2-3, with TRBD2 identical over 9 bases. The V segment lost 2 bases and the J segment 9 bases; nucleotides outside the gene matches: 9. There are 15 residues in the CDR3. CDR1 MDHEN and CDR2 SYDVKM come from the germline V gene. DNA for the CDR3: TGTGCCAGCAGTTTAAGCGGGGGGTATTCGGAGACGCAGTATTTT. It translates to CASSLSGGYSETQYF.

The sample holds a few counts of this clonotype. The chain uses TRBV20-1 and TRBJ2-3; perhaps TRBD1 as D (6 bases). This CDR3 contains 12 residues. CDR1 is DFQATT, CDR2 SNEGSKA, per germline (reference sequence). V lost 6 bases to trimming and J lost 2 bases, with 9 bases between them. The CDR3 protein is CSAGQSTDTQYF. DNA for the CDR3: TGCAGTGCCGGACAGTCCACAGATACGCAGTATTTT.

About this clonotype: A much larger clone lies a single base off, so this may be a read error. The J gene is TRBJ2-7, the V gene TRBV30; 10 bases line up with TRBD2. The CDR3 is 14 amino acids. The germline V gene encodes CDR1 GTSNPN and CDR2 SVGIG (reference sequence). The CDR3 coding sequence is TGTGCCCGGAGTGTTGAGCGGGGGGGCGACGAGCAGTACTTC. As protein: CARSVERGGDEQYF.

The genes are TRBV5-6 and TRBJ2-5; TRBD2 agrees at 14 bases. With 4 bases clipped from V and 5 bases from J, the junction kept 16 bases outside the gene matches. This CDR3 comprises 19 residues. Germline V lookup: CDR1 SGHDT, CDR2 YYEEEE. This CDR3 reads CASSKGHRGLAGVWETQYF. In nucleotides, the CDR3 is TGTGCCAGCAGCAAGGGACACCGGGGACTAGCGGGAGTATGGGAGACCCAGTACTTC.

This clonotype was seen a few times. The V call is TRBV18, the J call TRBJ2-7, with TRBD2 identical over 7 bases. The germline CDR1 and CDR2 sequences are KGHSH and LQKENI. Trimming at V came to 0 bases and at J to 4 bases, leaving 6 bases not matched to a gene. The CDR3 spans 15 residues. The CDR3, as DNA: TGTGCCAGCTCACCACCCGCTAGCGGAAATTACGAGCAGTACTTC. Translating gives CASSPPASGNYEQYF.

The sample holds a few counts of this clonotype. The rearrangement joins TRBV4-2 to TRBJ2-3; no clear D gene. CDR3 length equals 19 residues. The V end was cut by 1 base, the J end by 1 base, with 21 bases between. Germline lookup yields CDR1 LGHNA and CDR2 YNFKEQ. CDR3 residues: CASSQAPPASGGGTDTQYF. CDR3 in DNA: TGTGCCAGCAGCCAAGCACCCCCAGCTTCAGGCGGCGGCACAGATACGCAGTATTTT.

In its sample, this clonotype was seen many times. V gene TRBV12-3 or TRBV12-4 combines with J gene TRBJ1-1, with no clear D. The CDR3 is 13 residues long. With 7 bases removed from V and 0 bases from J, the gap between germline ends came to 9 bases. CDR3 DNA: TGTGCCAGCACCCTACATGTGAACACTGAAGCTTTCTTT. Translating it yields CASTLHVNTEAFF.

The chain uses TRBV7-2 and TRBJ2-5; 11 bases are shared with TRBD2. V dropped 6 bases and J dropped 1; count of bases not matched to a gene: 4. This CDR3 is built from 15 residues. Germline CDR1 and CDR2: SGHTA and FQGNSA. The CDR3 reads CASSDSGGAQETQYF. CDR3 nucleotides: TGTGCCAGCAGTGATAGCGGGGGGGCCCAAGAGACCCAGTACTTC.

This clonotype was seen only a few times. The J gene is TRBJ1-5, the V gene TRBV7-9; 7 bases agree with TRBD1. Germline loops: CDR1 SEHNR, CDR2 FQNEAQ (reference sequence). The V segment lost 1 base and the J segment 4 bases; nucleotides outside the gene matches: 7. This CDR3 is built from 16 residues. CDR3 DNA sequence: TGTGCCAGCAGCTTAGAGGGGACAGCTCGTAATCAGCCCCAGCATTTT. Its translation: CASSLEGTARNQPQHF.

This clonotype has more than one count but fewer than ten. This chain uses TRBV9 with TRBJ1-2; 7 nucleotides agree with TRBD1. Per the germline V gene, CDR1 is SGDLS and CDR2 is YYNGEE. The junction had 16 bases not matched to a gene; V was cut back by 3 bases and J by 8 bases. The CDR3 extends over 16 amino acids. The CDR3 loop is CASSEGPDRPHGGYTF. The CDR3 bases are TGTGCCAGCAGCGAAGGCCCGGACAGGCCACATGGGGGCTACACCTTC.

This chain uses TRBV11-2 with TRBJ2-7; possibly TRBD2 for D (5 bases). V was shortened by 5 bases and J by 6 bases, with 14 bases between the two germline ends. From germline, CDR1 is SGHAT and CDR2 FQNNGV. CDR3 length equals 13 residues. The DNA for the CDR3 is TGTGCCAGCAGCCTCACCGAGAGGGTCGAGCAGTACTTC. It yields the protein CASSLTERVEQYF.

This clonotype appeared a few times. The CDR3: CASSTRTLTGELFF. CDR3 nucleotides: TGTGCCAGCAGCACAAGGACTCTCACCGGGGAGCTGTTTTTT. This chain joins TRBV6-1 and TRBJ2-2; weak D call: TRBD2 (5 bases). Between the trimmed V and J ends, which lost 6 bases and 4 bases, there was a span of 12 bases. Germline CDR1 reads MNHNS; CDR2 reads SASEGT. The CDR3 sequence is 14 residues long.

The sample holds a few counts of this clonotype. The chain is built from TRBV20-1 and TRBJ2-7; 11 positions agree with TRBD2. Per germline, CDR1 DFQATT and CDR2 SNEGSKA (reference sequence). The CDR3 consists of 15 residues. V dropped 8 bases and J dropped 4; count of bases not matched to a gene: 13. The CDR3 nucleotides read TGCAGTACCAGGCCCCTAGCGGGAGGCCGATACGAGCAGTACTTC. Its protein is CSTRPLAGGRYEQYF.

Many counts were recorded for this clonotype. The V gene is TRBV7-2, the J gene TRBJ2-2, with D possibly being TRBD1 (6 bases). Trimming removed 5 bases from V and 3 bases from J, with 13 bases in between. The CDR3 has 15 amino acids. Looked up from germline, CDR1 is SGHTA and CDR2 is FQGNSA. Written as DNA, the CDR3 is TGTGCCAGCAGCCACAGGGATTTCCACACCGGGGAGCTGTTTTTT. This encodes CASSHRDFHTGELFF.

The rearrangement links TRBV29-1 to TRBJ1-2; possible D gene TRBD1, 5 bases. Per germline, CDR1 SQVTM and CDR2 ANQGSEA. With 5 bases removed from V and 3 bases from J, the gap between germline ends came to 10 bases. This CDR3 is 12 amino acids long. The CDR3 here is CSVLGGDYGYTF. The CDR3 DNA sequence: TGCAGCGTTCTGGGGGGAGACTATGGCTACACCTTC.

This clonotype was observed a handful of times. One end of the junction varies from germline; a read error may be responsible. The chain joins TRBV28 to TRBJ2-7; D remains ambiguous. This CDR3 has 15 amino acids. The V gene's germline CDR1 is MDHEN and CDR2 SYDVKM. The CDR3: CASSFGRAGVREQYF. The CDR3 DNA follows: TGTGCCAGCAGTTTCGGCCGGGCAGGCGTTCGCGAGCAGTACTTT.

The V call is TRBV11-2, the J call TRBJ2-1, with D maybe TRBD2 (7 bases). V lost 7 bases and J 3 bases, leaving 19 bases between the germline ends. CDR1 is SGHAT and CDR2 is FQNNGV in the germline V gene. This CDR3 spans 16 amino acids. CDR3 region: CASIPGGPRSYNEQFF. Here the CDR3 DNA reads TGTGCCAGCATCCCGGGGGGCCCGAGGAGCTACAATGAGCAGTTCTTC.

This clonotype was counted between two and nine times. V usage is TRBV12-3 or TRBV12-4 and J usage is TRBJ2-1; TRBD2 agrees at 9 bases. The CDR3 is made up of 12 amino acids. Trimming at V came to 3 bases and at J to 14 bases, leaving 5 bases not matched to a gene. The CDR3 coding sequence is TGTGCCAGCAGTTTTTACAGGACTAGCGAGTTCTTC. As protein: CASSFYRTSEFF.

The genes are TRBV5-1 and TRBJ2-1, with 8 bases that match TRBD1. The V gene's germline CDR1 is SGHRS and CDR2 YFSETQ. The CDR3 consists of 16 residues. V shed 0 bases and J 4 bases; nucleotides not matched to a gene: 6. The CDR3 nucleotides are TGCGCCAGCAGCTTGGGGCGGACAGGGCCTTACAATGAGCAGTTCTTC. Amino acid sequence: CASSLGRTGPYNEQFF.

The CDR3 here is CASTLHRSSEAFF. CDR3 nucleotides: TGTGCCAGCACTCTCCACCGGTCATCCGAAGCTTTCTTT. The V and J genes are TRBV7-2 and TRBJ1-1; D unresolved. CDR3 length: 13 amino acids. CDR1 is SGHTA, CDR2 FQGNSA, per germline. Trimming removed 7 bases from V and 8 bases from J, with 17 bases in between.

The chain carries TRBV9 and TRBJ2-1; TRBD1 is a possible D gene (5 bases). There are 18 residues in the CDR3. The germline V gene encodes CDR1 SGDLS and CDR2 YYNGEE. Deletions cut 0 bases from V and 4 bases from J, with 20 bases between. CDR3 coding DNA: TGTGCCAGCAGCGTAGTGAGTCAGGGCCGGTCGTATTACAATGAGCAGTTCTTC. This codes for CASSVVSQGRSYYNEQFF.

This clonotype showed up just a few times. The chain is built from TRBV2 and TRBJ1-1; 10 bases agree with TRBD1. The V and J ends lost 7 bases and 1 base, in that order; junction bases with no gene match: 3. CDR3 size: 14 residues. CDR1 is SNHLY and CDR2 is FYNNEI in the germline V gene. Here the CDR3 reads CASIRQGANTEAFF. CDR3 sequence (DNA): TGTGCCAGCATTAGACAGGGGGCGAACACTGAAGCTTTCTTT.

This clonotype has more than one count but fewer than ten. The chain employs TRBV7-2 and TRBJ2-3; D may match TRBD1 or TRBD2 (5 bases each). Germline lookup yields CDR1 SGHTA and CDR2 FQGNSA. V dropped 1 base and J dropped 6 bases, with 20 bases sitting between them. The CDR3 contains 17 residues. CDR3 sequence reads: CASSLVFYGTAEDTQYF. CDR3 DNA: TGTGCCAGCAGCTTAGTATTCTATGGGACGGCCGAGGATACGCAGTATTTT.